This TCR beta chain was identified in a study of long-term antiretroviral therapy in people with HIV. By share of the sample, this clone is medium-sized. The assay, immunoSEQ v3.0, was run at survey level. This table comes from immunoSEQ multiplex PCR, and its TCRdb copy is limited to in-frame clones, with some not included. The data hold approximately 15,000 clones, with 77% observed a single time. CDR1 is MGHRA and CDR2 is YSYEKL in the germline V gene. CDR3 size: 17 residues. The V end was cut by 4 bases, the J end by 3 bases, with 22 bases between. The material was unsorted PBMCs, obtained roughly 2.1 years before starting antiretroviral therapy. The clonotype comes from a man younger than 45 with HIV. V and J are TRBV4-1 and TRBJ2-7; tentatively, D is TRBD2 (6 bases). This chain's CDR3 is CASSPHALGRFYYEQYF. As DNA, the CDR3 is TGCGCCAGCAGCCCGCATGCCCTCGGGAGATTTTACTACGAGCAGTACTTC.